These T cell receptor beta chains were read from a single sample in a study of T cells after yellow fever vaccination. TCRdb reprocessed the 5' RACE reads with MiXCR, giving one entry per CDR3 protein. The sample yields around 590,000 distinct CDR3 sequences, about 12% seen once. The sample was PBMCs, taken on the day of the yellow fever booster vaccination. These receptors originate from a man aged 30 to 39 who received the YFV17D yellow fever vaccine. The CDR3 runs from the conserved cysteine through the conserved F or W. The D gene is left open where the match is weak. Clone size is stated in some rows and not others, as once, few, many or a class when expanded.

NA	12	few	TRBV30	TRBJ1-2	CAWSGGRTGYTF	TGTGCCTGGAGTGGCGGTCGGACGGGCTACACCTTC
TRBD1	14	many	TRBV5-1	TRBJ2-5	CASSSGQGGETQYF	TGCGCCAGCAGCTCGGGACAGGGAGGGGAGACCCAGTACTTC
NA	13	NA	TRBV30	TRBJ2-7	CAWTQGRVYEQYF	TGTGCCTGGACTCAGGGAAGGGTCTACGAGCAGTACTTC
TRBD2	14	few	TRBV20-1	TRBJ2-5	CSARDSLAGETQYF	TGCAGTGCTAGAGATTCACTAGCGGGAGAGACCCAGTACTTC
NA	12	many	TRBV11-3	TRBJ2-1	CASSLGPWEQFF	TGTGCCAGCAGCCTGGGCCCGTGGGAGCAGTTCTTC
NA	14	few	TRBV12-3/TRBV12-4	TRBJ2-7	CASKTGGQTYEQYF	TGTGCCAGCAAAACGGGGGGACAGACCTACGAGCAGTACTTC
NA	14	NA	TRBV19	TRBJ1-5	CASSIRGTNQPQHF	TGTGCCAGTAGTATCAGGGGCACCAATCAGCCCCAGCATTTT
NA	13	NA	TRBV6-2/TRBV6-3	TRBJ2-7	CASTHTISYEQYF	TGTGCCAGCACCCATACCATCTCCTACGAGCAGTACTTC
TRBD2	17	NA	TRBV5-4	TRBJ2-7	CASSLGLKRETMDEQYF	TGTGCCAGCAGCTTGGGTCTCAAGCGGGAGACTATGGACGAGCAGTACTTC
TRBD1	16	many	TRBV7-6	TRBJ1-6	CASSLEGTGFDSPLHF	TGTGCCAGCAGCTTAGAGGGGACAGGGTTCGATTCACCCCTCCACTTT
NA	14	NA	TRBV5-1	TRBJ2-1	CASSCLDPTNEQFF	TGCGCCAGCAGCTGCCTGGACCCTACAAATGAGCAGTTCTTC
NA	15	NA	TRBV4-3	TRBJ2-5	CASSQMRGPQETQYF	TGCGCCAGCAGCCAAATGAGGGGCCCCCAAGAGACCCAGTACTTC
NA	17	NA	TRBV12-3/TRBV12-4	TRBJ1-2	CASSSSGRVGTNYGYTF	TGTGCCAGCAGTTCGTCGGGTAGGGTGGGTACTAACTATGGCTACACCTTC
TRBD2	13	few	TRBV4-2	TRBJ2-7	CASSGGRGYEQYF	TGTGCCAGCAGTGGCGGGAGGGGGTACGAGCAGTACTTC
TRBD1	17	NA	TRBV29-1	TRBJ2-6	CSASPGTGVDGANVLTF	TGCAGCGCTTCTCCCGGGACAGGGGTTGATGGGGCCAACGTCCTGACTTTC
TRBD2	15	few	TRBV5-1	TRBJ2-5	CASSGTSGPGETQYF	TGCGCCAGCAGCGGGACTAGCGGTCCAGGGGAGACCCAGTACTTC
TRBD1	14	few	TRBV28	TRBJ2-2	CASSLTGSAGELFF	TGTGCCAGCAGTTTGACAGGGTCGGCCGGGGAGCTGTTTTTT
NA	15	NA	TRBV20-1	TRBJ2-3	CSGNALGRPGDTQYF	TGCAGTGGCAACGCTCTAGGGCGGCCGGGAGATACGCAGTATTTT
TRBD1	14	NA	TRBV5-4	TRBJ1-1	CASSPWAGGTEAFF	TGTGCCAGCAGCCCCTGGGCAGGGGGCACTGAAGCTTTCTTT
NA	15	few	TRBV12-3/TRBV12-4	TRBJ2-3	CASSFLSGTLDTQYF	TGTGCCAGCAGTTTCCTTTCCGGGACCCTAGATACGCAGTATTTT
NA	14	few	TRBV5-1	TRBJ2-7	CASSPQGVLGEQYF	TGCGCCAGCAGCCCGCAGGGAGTTCTGGGCGAGCAGTACTTC
TRBD1	16	few	TRBV20-1	TRBJ2-1	CSARYSQGARYNEQFF	TGCAGTGCTAGATATTCTCAGGGGGCGCGTTACAATGAGCAGTTCTTC
TRBD1	16	NA	TRBV5-1	TRBJ2-5	CASSFALQGAEETQYF	TGCGCCAGCAGCTTTGCCTTACAGGGGGCGGAAGAGACCCAGTACTTC
NA	13	NA	TRBV19	TRBJ1-2	CASSIENSYGYTF	TGTGCCAGTAGTATAGAAAACAGCTATGGCTACACCTTC
TRBD2	14	NA	TRBV10-3	TRBJ2-3	CAIRGTSGRDTQYF	TGTGCCATCAGAGGGACTAGCGGAAGAGATACGCAGTATTTT
NA	14	NA	TRBV20-1	TRBJ2-1	CSAKLDNSYNEQFF	TGCAGTGCAAAGTTGGACAACTCCTACAATGAGCAGTTCTTC
TRBD1	11	few	TRBV30	TRBJ1-1	CAWSWDSEAFF	TGTGCCTGGAGTTGGGACAGTGAAGCTTTCTTT
NA	16	many	TRBV4-2	TRBJ2-7	CASSQEGGPSSYEQYF	TGTGCCAGCAGCCAAGAGGGAGGACCAAGCTCCTACGAGCAGTACTTC
NA	15	NA	TRBV4-3	TRBJ2-7	CASSQDWSGVFQQYF	TGCGCCAGCAGCCAAGATTGGTCTGGGGTTTTCCAGCAGTACTTC
NA	12	few	TRBV10-3	TRBJ2-6	CAISGHTNVLTF	TGTGCCATCAGTGGACATACCAACGTCCTGACTTTC
NA	13	few	TRBV20-1	TRBJ2-5	CSASFGSQETQYF	TGCAGTGCTAGTTTCGGCAGCCAAGAGACCCAGTACTTC
NA	14	many	TRBV28	TRBJ2-2	CASSTPQFAGELFF	TGTGCCAGCAGTACCCCCCAGTTCGCCGGGGAGCTGTTTTTT
NA	11	many	TRBV24-1	TRBJ2-7	CATSDSYEQYF	TGTGCCACCAGTGACTCCTACGAGCAGTACTTC
NA	11	many	TRBV6-2/TRBV6-3	TRBJ2-7	CASSWTYEQYF	TGTGCCAGCAGTTGGACCTACGAGCAGTACTTC
NA	12	many	TRBV18	TRBJ2-5	CASSPNQETQYF	TGTGCCAGCTCACCAAACCAAGAGACCCAGTACTTC
TRBD1	16	NA	TRBV7-8	TRBJ1-2	CASSDSGTGNYYGYTF	TGTGCCAGCAGCGACTCCGGGACAGGGAACTACTATGGCTACACCTTC
NA	14	many	TRBV20-1	TRBJ2-7	CSAQPRVGTDEQYF	TGCAGTGCGCAACCCAGGGTAGGGACCGACGAGCAGTACTTC
TRBD1	15	NA	TRBV6-2/TRBV6-3	TRBJ1-2	CASSYPDRGRTGYTF	TGTGCCAGCAGTTACCCGGACAGGGGGCGTACTGGCTACACCTTC
NA	14	few	TRBV28	TRBJ2-7	CASSLGVTSYEQYF	TGTGCCAGCAGTTTGGGGGTGACCTCCTACGAGCAGTACTTC
NA	14	few	TRBV6-5	TRBJ1-2	CASSYSGGGYGYTF	TGTGCCAGCAGTTACTCAGGGGGAGGCTATGGCTACACCTTC
TRBD2	13	few	TRBV20-1	TRBJ2-7	CSAVLAGVYEQYF	TGCAGTGCTGTCCTAGCGGGAGTATACGAGCAGTACTTC
NA	13	many	TRBV5-6	TRBJ2-1	CASSLPTGGEQFF	TGTGCCAGCAGCCTTCCTACAGGTGGTGAGCAGTTCTTC
NA	16	NA	TRBV5-1	TRBJ2-1	CASSLLQASSYNEQFF	TGCGCCAGCAGCTTATTACAGGCTAGCTCCTACAATGAGCAGTTCTTC
NA	15	NA	TRBV7-2	TRBJ1-4	CASSSRGTTNEKLFF	TGTGCCAGCAGCTCTCGCGGGACCACTAATGAAAAACTGTTTTTT
TRBD2	18	NA	TRBV5-1	TRBJ2-7	CASSRTFPLAGDLYEQYF	TGCGCCAGCAGCCGGACCTTCCCTCTAGCGGGAGATCTCTACGAGCAGTACTTC
NA	13	NA	TRBV14	TRBJ2-1	CASSQGSRWTQFF	TGTGCCAGCAGCCAAGGCAGTCGGTGGACGCAGTTCTTC
TRBD2	17	NA	TRBV6-1	TRBJ2-1	CASNVNSGSRARNEQFF	TGTGCCAGCAACGTAAATAGCGGGAGTAGGGCCCGCAATGAGCAGTTCTTC
TRBD2	18	NA	TRBV6-2/TRBV6-3	TRBJ2-1	CASSYSPGTSGKLNEQFF	TGTGCCAGCAGTTACTCGCCCGGGACTAGCGGGAAATTGAATGAGCAGTTCTTC
TRBD2	16	NA	TRBV27	TRBJ2-1	CASSFTGGVRYNEQFF	TGTGCCAGCAGTTTTACGGGAGGGGTGAGGTACAATGAGCAGTTCTTC
NA	14	NA	TRBV10-3	TRBJ2-7	CAIRDGGGQYEQYF	TGTGCCATCAGGGATGGGGGGGGCCAATACGAGCAGTACTTC
NA	12	few	TRBV7-2	TRBJ2-7	CASSTRSYEQYF	TGTGCCAGCAGCACCCGAAGCTACGAGCAGTACTTC